This TCR beta chain was captured in a study of blood T cell repertoires in COVID-19. From germline, CDR1 is SGHTS and CDR2 YDEGEE. Trimming took off 2 bases at V and 5 bases at J, with 14 bases between the two ends. The CDR3 has 16 residues. Seattle's cohort entered during active infection and was followed longitudinally. In the original processing: Amplification with reference gene primers provided the estimates of nucleated cell counts. TCRdb keeps only in-frame clones here, not all; method: immunoSEQ multiplex PCR. That table supplies the V and J calls and clone size; D and trimming were determined from the DNA. The sample has roughly 350,000 clones, approximately 89% seen once.

This receptor was identified in a woman in her twenties or thirties with COVID-19, enrolled during active disease. V and J are TRBV5-8 and TRBJ1-6; D gene uncertain. The material sequenced was peripheral blood. CDR3 residues: CASSFPWEAHNSPLHF. The CDR3 coding sequence is TGTGCCAGCAGCTTCCCGTGGGAGGCACATAATTCACCCCTCCACTTT.